Below, 29 T cell receptor beta chains from the same sample are listed, as sequenced in a study of T cells in Graves' hyperthyroidism and ophthalmopathy. TCR beta CDR3 region amplification was performed from RNA transcripts. The primer set for the first-round RT-PCR of the TCR CDR3 was HTBI. TCRdb processed the multiplex PCR reads anew with MiXCR; each CDR3 protein has one entry. The sample has roughly 380,000 distinct CDR3 sequences; 11% to 15% are singletons. Sequencing was carried out using blood. The origin of the receptors is a woman in her fifties or sixties with Graves' hyperthyroidism.

This clonotype was observed at least ten times. The CDR3 region is CATSRDRGAWGYTF. In DNA form, the CDR3 reads TGTGCCACCAGCAGAGACAGGGGGGCATGGGGCTACACCTTC. The chain joins TRBV15 to TRBJ1-2; TRBD1 matches at 7 bases. Germline assignment: CDR1 LNHNV and CDR2 YYDKDF (reference sequence). The CDR3 contains 14 residues. V gave up 0 bases and J gave up 8 bases; unmatched junction bases: 6.

This clonotype was counted ten times or more. V usage is TRBV3-1 and J usage is TRBJ2-2, with D hard to call. V was cut by 6 bases and J by 4 bases, with 15 bases left in between. The CDR3 contains 15 residues. Germline CDR1 LGHDT, CDR2 YNNKEL (reference sequence). CDR3 nucleotide sequence: TGTGCCAGCAGTCCCTTTAGCCTGGGCACCGGGGAGCTGTTTTTT. It yields the protein CASSPFSLGTGELFF.

This clonotype was picked up many times. The genes are TRBV5-1 and TRBJ1-1; 10 bases match TRBD1. The junction had 9 bases not matched to a gene; V was cut back by 2 bases and J by 5 bases. Germline V gene data show CDR1 as SGHRS and CDR2 as YFSETQ. The CDR3 is made up of 16 amino acids. CDR3 sequence (DNA): TGCGCCAGCAGCTTCCTACCCGACAGGGGGCCGACTGAAGCTTTCTTT. This codes for CASSFLPDRGPTEAFF.

With regard to this clonotype: This may arise from a read error, as a much more abundant clone is one base away. This chain uses TRBV6-1 with TRBJ2-1; no firm D call. The length of the CDR3 is 16 residues. The germline V gene encodes CDR1 MNHNS and CDR2 SASEGT. V lost 6 bases to trimming and J lost 0 bases, with 15 bases between them. This CDR3 is CASRVGWVSSYNEQFF. The CDR3 DNA follows: TGTGCCAGCAGAGTGGGGTGGGTTAGCTCCTACAATGAGCAGTTCTTC.

The chain combines TRBV4-1 with TRBJ2-3; 10 positions match TRBD2. In germline, CDR1 is MGHRA, CDR2 YSYEKL. This CDR3 contains 16 residues. V shed 1 base, J shed 6 bases, and the junction held 7 bases outside the gene matches. The CDR3, as DNA: TGCGCCAGCAGCCAAGCCTTTAGCGGGAGGCCCGATACGCAGTATTTT. It translates to CASSQAFSGRPDTQYF.

The J gene is TRBJ1-2, the V gene TRBV12-3 or TRBV12-4, with D possibly being TRBD1 (5 bases). CDR3 length: 14 residues. The ends were cut back, 3 bases at V and 6 bases at J, with 14 bases in the middle. CDR3 region: CASSLGRGSDGYTF. CDR3 DNA sequence: TGTGCCAGCAGTTTGGGTCGGGGGAGTGATGGCTACACCTTC.

In its sample, this clonotype was seen many times. J is TRBJ2-1 and V is TRBV7-9; D may correspond to TRBD1 or TRBD2 (6 bases each). This CDR3 spans 16 amino acids. Germline CDR1 and CDR2: SEHNR and FQNEAQ (reference sequence). Trimming cost V 6 bases and J 8 bases, with 23 bases left between them. Here the CDR3 reads CASRGGQRAPRDEQFF. CDR3 DNA sequence: TGTGCCAGCAGAGGCGGACAGCGGGCCCCTAGAGATGAGCAGTTCTTC. The variable domain in full, with the rest retrieved from reference TRBV7-9 and TRBJ2-1, is DTGVSQNPRHKITKRGQNVTFRCDPISEHNRLYWYRQTLGQGPEFLTYFQNEAQLEKSRLLSDRFSAERPKGSFSTLEIQRTEQGDSAMYLCASRGGQRAPRDEQFFGPGTRLTVL.

This clonotype was detected a few times. V usage is TRBV5-1 and J usage is TRBJ2-3; 9 nucleotides match TRBD2. V trimming: 0 bases; J trimming: 4 bases; junction bases outside the gene matches: 9. The CDR3 is 17 amino acids. Germline V gene data show CDR1 as SGHRS and CDR2 as YFSETQ. The CDR3 loop reads CASSLVVAGDFADTQYF. Written as DNA, the CDR3 is TGCGCCAGCAGCTTGGTGGTAGCGGGAGACTTTGCAGATACGCAGTATTTT.

This clonotype was found many times. The chain couples TRBV6-1 to TRBJ1-5; D ambiguous. This CDR3 is built from 13 residues. V was clipped by 7 bases and J by 6 bases, with 13 bases between them. In germline, CDR1 is MNHNS, CDR2 SASEGT. The CDR3 spells CASTEGISQPQHF. As DNA, the CDR3 is TGTGCCAGCACCGAGGGTATTAGTCAGCCCCAGCATTTT.

This clonotype was counted at least ten times. The CDR3 sequence is CASSARDGSYEQYF. The CDR3 DNA reads TGTGCCAGCTCAGCCCGGGACGGCTCCTACGAGCAGTACTTC. The chain couples TRBV18 to TRBJ2-7; tentatively, D is TRBD1 or TRBD2 (5 bases each). CDR3 length equals 14 residues. V was clipped by 5 bases and J by 0 bases, with 11 bases between them. Germline V CDR1 and CDR2: KGHSH, LQKENI.

Notes on this clonotype: Lacking the conserved final phenylalanine or tryptophan, this CDR3 likely reflects a read error. The genes are TRBV12-5 and TRBJ2-7, with D perhaps matching TRBD2 (5 bases). The V end lost 0 bases, the J end lost 3 bases, and 18 bases lay between the germline ends. Per germline, CDR1 LGHNT and CDR2 FRNRAP. This CDR3 is built from 17 residues. DNA of the CDR3: TGTGCTAGTGGTTTGGTACGGTATCCGAGCCGGGACTACGAGCAGTACCTC. As protein: CASGLVRYPSRDYEQYL.

This clonotype has at least ten counts. This chain joins TRBV28 and TRBJ2-7; 11 bases align to TRBD2. Germline assignment: CDR1 MDHEN and CDR2 SYDVKM. V shed 5 bases and J 0 bases; nucleotides not matched to a gene: 6. The CDR3 is 16 amino acids. This CDR3 reads CASSTPGLADSYEQYF. DNA for the CDR3: TGTGCCAGCAGTACCCCGGGACTAGCGGACTCCTACGAGCAGTACTTC.

This clonotype appeared a few times. The genes are TRBV18 and TRBJ1-6; TRBD1 matches 7 bases. The V gene's germline CDR1 is KGHSH and CDR2 LQKENI. The CDR3 contains 16 residues. Trimming cost V 5 bases and J 9 bases; bases outside gene matches: 13. CDR3 protein: CASSDTTGTTGSPLHF. Here the CDR3 DNA reads TGTGCCAGCTCAGATACGACAGGGACCACAGGTTCACCCCTCCACTTT.

This clonotype was seen many times. The chain links TRBV7-9 to TRBJ2-1; maybe TRBD2 (5 bases). Germline V CDR1 and CDR2: SEHNR, FQNEAQ (reference sequence). The CDR3 totals 16 residues. V gave up 6 bases and J gave up 0 bases, with 15 bases separating them. In DNA, the CDR3 is TGTGCCAGCAGAGCAAGGTTAGCGAGCTCCTACAATGAGCAGTTCTTC. Protein sequence: CASRARLASSYNEQFF.

This clonotype was observed many times. The CDR3 coding sequence is TGTGCCTGGAGAGACCGGGACAGGGGCGACTATGGCTACACCTTC. Translated: CAWRDRDRGDYGYTF. This rearrangement joins TRBV30 to TRBJ1-2, with 10 bases aligning to TRBD1. CDR3 size: 15 residues. Germline values: CDR1 GTSNPN, CDR2 SVGIG (reference sequence). J was trimmed by 3 bases and V by 3 bases; bases with no gene match: 7.

Note on this clonotype: This may stem from a read error, because a much larger clone lies one nucleotide away. The CDR3 reads CARLRGRRYQPQHF. The CDR3, as DNA: TGCGCCAGGCTCAGGGGGCGAAGGTATCAGCCCCAGCATTTT. J is TRBJ1-5 and V is TRBV5-1; 8 bases are a match to TRBD1. Germline lookup yields CDR1 SGHRS and CDR2 YFSETQ. This CDR3 spans 14 amino acids. V was clipped by 8 bases and J by 5 bases; unmatched bases: 9.

The J gene is TRBJ2-2, the V gene TRBV20-1, with 16 positions matching TRBD2. Germline V gene data show CDR1 as DFQATT and CDR2 as SNEGSKA (reference sequence). CDR3 length: 19 amino acids. Trimming took 4 bases from V and 0 from J; bases not matched to a gene: 8. CDR3 sequence (DNA): TGCAGTGCTACTTCGGGACTAGCGGGAGGGATAGCGAACACCGGGGAGCTGTTTTTT. Translation: CSATSGLAGGIANTGELFF.

The J gene is TRBJ2-1, the V gene TRBV6-1, with TRBD2 as a possible D gene (5 bases). The CDR3 runs to 16 residues. V was pared by 6 bases and J by 8 bases, with 23 bases between. Germline assignment: CDR1 MNHNS and CDR2 SASEGT. CDR3 sequence reads: CASSLTPGILVYEQFF. The CDR3 coding sequence is TGTGCCAGCAGCCTAACACCCGGGATACTAGTCTATGAGCAGTTCTTC.

This clonotype was counted many times. V and J are TRBV30 and TRBJ1-2; D unclear. CDR3 length equals 14 residues. Between the trimmed V and J ends, which lost 4 bases and 0 bases, there was a span of 12 bases. CDR1 is GTSNPN and CDR2 is SVGIG in the germline V gene (reference sequence). The DNA for the CDR3 is TGTGCCTGGACCCGGAGGGTAGCTAACTATGGCTACACCTTC. Translation gives CAWTRRVANYGYTF.

Ten or more counts support this clonotype. In nucleotides, the CDR3 is TGTGCCTGGACAAGCGGGAGGGCCCCCAATGAGCAGTTCTTC. Protein product: CAWTSGRAPNEQFF. The chain carries TRBV30 and TRBJ2-1; 10 bases fit TRBD2. The V gene end was trimmed by 4 bases and the J gene end by 6 bases; junction bases not matched to a gene: 6. Germline V gene data show CDR1 as GTSNPN and CDR2 as SVGIG (reference sequence). This CDR3 is 14 amino acids long.

DNA for the CDR3: TGTGCCTGGAGTATGAACAGAAACTATGGCTACACCTTC. This encodes CAWSMNRNYGYTF. The genes are TRBV30 and TRBJ1-2; D not resolved. Germline values: CDR1 GTSNPN, CDR2 SVGIG (reference sequence). With 2 bases removed from V and 2 bases from J, the gap between germline ends came to 9 bases. The CDR3 extends over 13 amino acids.

This clonotype was seen at least ten times. This chain links TRBV6-2 or TRBV6-3 with TRBJ2-3; TRBD1 aligns across 8 bases. The CDR3 has 15 residues. V dropped 4 bases and J dropped 2; count of bases not matched to a gene: 5. Germline CDR1 reads MNHEY; CDR2 reads SVGEGT. CDR3 DNA sequence: TGTGCCAGCAGTTCAAGACAGGGGCTCACAGATACGCAGTATTTT. This sequence encodes CASSSRQGLTDTQYF.

J is TRBJ2-5 and V is TRBV30; D tentatively reads TRBD1 or TRBD2 (6 bases each). This CDR3 contains 14 residues. Trimming shortened V by 6 bases and J by 3 bases, and 17 bases separated the two germline ends. Germline V gives CDR1 GTSNPN, CDR2 SVGIG (reference sequence). CDR3 region: CACLGGRLEETQYF. CDR3 nucleotides: TGTGCCTGTCTAGGGGGGAGATTAGAAGAGACCCAGTACTTC.

This clonotype has at least ten counts. The CDR3 loop reads CASSPGTGIPEQYF. The CDR3 bases are TGCGCCAGCAGCCCCGGGACAGGGATCCCCGAGCAGTACTTC. The chain joins TRBV5-1 to TRBJ2-7, with 9 bases that match TRBD1. The junction had 8 bases not matched to a gene; V was cut back by 4 bases and J by 6 bases. This CDR3 is 14 amino acids long. Germline assignment: CDR1 SGHRS and CDR2 YFSETQ.

A few counts support this clonotype. V gene TRBV29-1 combines with J gene TRBJ2-1; D not resolved. CDR3 size: 12 residues. CDR1 SQVTM and CDR2 ANQGSEA come from the germline V gene. The V and J ends lost 0 bases and 13 bases respectively, with 13 bases between them. DNA for the CDR3: TGCAGCGTTGAAGATTGGGGTGGCCTTCAGTTCTTC. Its protein product is CSVEDWGGLQFF.

This clonotype has at least ten counts. The V gene is TRBV18, the J gene TRBJ1-1; the D gene is possibly TRBD1 (5 bases). From germline, CDR1 is KGHSH and CDR2 LQKENI. There are 12 residues in the CDR3. V lost 6 bases, J lost 3 bases, and 8 bases lay in between. CDR3 region: CASSSQDTEAFF. CDR3 coding DNA: TGTGCCAGCTCGTCACAGGACACTGAAGCTTTCTTT.

This clonotype showed up many times. This chain joins TRBV10-3 and TRBJ1-5, with a weak D call TRBD1 (5 bases). V was clipped by 3 bases and J by 5 bases, with 8 bases between them. The germline V gene has CDR1 ENHRY and CDR2 SYGVKD. The CDR3 is 13 residues long. CDR3 DNA sequence: TGTGCCATCAGTGACAGGGACGATCAGCCCCAGCATTTT. As protein: CAISDRDDQPQHF.

The chain is built from TRBV11-3 and TRBJ2-1; no clear D. This CDR3 has 13 residues. V lost 1 base and J 10 bases, leaving 11 bases between the germline ends. CDR1 is SGHNT and CDR2 is YENEEA in the germline V gene. As DNA, the CDR3 is TGTGCCAGCAGCTTAGGAAGGTCTCGCGAGCAGTTCTTC. This translates into CASSLGRSREQFF. The complete variable domain, with remaining parts taken from reference TRBV11-3 and TRBJ2-1, reads EAGVVQSPRYKIIEKKQPVAFWCNPISGHNTLYWYLQNLGQGPELLIRYENEEAVDDSQLPKDRFSAERLKGVDSTLKIQPAELGDSAVYLCASSLGRSREQFFGPGTRLTVL.

The gene calls are TRBV11-3 and TRBJ2-1, with D uncertain. V was clipped by 5 bases and J by 0 bases, with 11 bases between them. The germline CDR1 and CDR2 sequences are SGHNT and YENEEA. CDR3 length: 15 residues. CDR3 loop: CASSPTHSSYNEQFF. The CDR3 bases are TGTGCCAGCAGCCCTACACATAGCTCCTACAATGAGCAGTTCTTC.